The 31 T cell receptor beta chains in this list originate from one sample, sequenced in a study of regulatory T cells in long-lasting Graves disease (dated by TCRdb to the early 2020s). Libraries were prepared through multiplex PCR. For sequencing, an Illumina HiSeq 4000 was employed. TCR beta libraries were built with iRepertoire HTBI primers and Arm-PCR amplification of CDR3 regions. Using fastp trimming at Q25 and MiXCR clonotype assembly, TCRdb reanalyzed the public sequencing data and kept in-frame beta chains. All rows with the same CDR3 protein become a single entry with the most common DNA and genes. Present in this sample are over 300,000 distinct CDR3 sequences, 15% to 17% of which were seen just once. Together, the top ten hold about a fifth of the sample. What the time point label conveys for this sample: newly diagnosed GD, antithyroid drugs for less than 3 months. For both TCR sequencing and RNA sequencing, RNA was extracted from PBMCs in TRIzol.

The sequencing used peripheral blood mononuclear cells (PBMCs), collected at new diagnosis, from a patient treated with antithyroid drugs. These receptors originate from a female donor with Graves disease.

This clonotype was counted ten times or more. V is TRBV3-1 and J is TRBJ2-1; D could derive from TRBD1 or TRBD2 (5 bases each). Germline V gene data show CDR1 as LGHDT and CDR2 as YNNKEL (reference sequence). Deletions cut 4 bases from V and 6 bases from J, with 19 bases between. The CDR3 loop spans 16 amino acids. CDR3 sequence: CASSRAGTLYSNEQFF. CDR3 sequence (DNA): TGTGCCAGCAGCCGAGCCGGGACCCTCTATTCCAATGAGCAGTTCTTC.

In its sample, this clonotype was seen many times. This chain uses TRBV2 with TRBJ2-1; 9 bases match TRBD2. This CDR3 is built from 14 residues. Germline values: CDR1 SNHLY, CDR2 FYNNEI. J was trimmed by 5 bases and V by 6 bases; bases with no gene match: 5. Here the CDR3 reads CASSTSGWDNEQFF. The CDR3 DNA sequence: TGTGCCAGCAGCACTAGCGGGTGGGACAATGAGCAGTTCTTC.

The V and J genes are TRBV6-2 or TRBV6-3 and TRBJ2-1; 10 bases match TRBD2. J was trimmed by 5 bases and V by 5 bases; bases with no gene match: 3. Germline CDR1 MNHEY, CDR2 SVGEGT. This CDR3 has 14 residues. CDR3 protein: CASSGLAVNNEQFF. CDR3 sequence (DNA): TGTGCCAGCAGTGGACTAGCGGTTAACAATGAGCAGTTCTTC.

This clonotype showed up many times. The rearrangement joins TRBV20-1 to TRBJ2-7; a weak D match, TRBD1 (6 bases). In germline, CDR1 is DFQATT, CDR2 SNEGSKA (reference sequence). The V gene lost 5 bases and the J gene lost 5 bases, with 19 bases spanning the gap. The CDR3 runs 14 residues. The CDR3 DNA reads TGCAGTGCTCGAGTAACAGGGTCACTGGACGAGCAGTACTTC. This encodes CSARVTGSLDEQYF.

This clonotype was detected only a few times. The chain joins TRBV29-1 to TRBJ1-3; D call uncertain. Trimming cost V 2 bases and J 0 bases, with 8 bases left between them. Germline CDR1 is SQVTM and CDR2 is ANQGSEA. The CDR3 has 14 residues. The CDR3 DNA is TGCAGCGTTGAATCCCCAGGCTCTGGAAACACCATATATTTT. Translation: CSVESPGSGNTIYF.

This clonotype has only a few counts. A much larger clone lies a single base off, so this may be a read error. V and J are TRBV29-1 and TRBJ2-3, with D possibly being TRBD1 (6 bases). Germline loops: CDR1 SQVTM, CDR2 ANQGSEA. Trimming removed 1 base from V and 4 bases from J, with 15 bases in between. The CDR3 runs to 15 residues. In DNA, the CDR3 is TGCAGCGTTGAAGGCGTCTGGGGGCAAGCAGATACGCAGTATTTT. Amino acid sequence: CSVEGVWGQADTQYF.

On this clonotype itself: This CDR3 fails to terminate in the conserved phenylalanine or tryptophan, so it likely reflects a read error. The J gene is TRBJ2-3, the V gene TRBV13, with D perhaps matching TRBD1 or TRBD2 (5 bases each). The CDR3 spans 14 residues. The germline CDR1 and CDR2 sequences are PRHDT and FYEKMQ (reference sequence). V lost 2 bases and J lost 3, with 9 bases in between. The CDR3 DNA is TGTGCCAGCAGCTTAAGGGGAGCGACAGATACGCAGTATTCT. The encoded protein is CASSLRGATDTQYS.

This clonotype was seen at least ten times. The genes are TRBV6-1 and TRBJ2-7; possibly TRBD2 for D (6 bases). Trimming stripped 7 bases from V and 2 bases from J, with 15 bases between. The germline gives CDR1 MNHNS, CDR2 SASEGT. CDR3 size: 14 residues. The CDR3 DNA reads TGTGCCAGCACCCCCGGGACTGGGCCCTACGAGCAGTACTTC. This translates into CASTPGTGPYEQYF.

This clonotype was seen at least ten times. The J gene is TRBJ2-3, the V gene TRBV7-2; D possibly corresponds to TRBD2 (7 bases). V was clipped by 4 bases and J by 0 bases, with 20 bases between them. This CDR3 is 18 amino acids long. Looked up from germline, CDR1 is SGHTA and CDR2 is FQGNSA. CDR3 DNA: TGTGCCAGCAGCTCCCCAGTTGGGGGGGGGGCTAGCACAGATACGCAGTATTTT. Translation: CASSSPVGGGASTDTQYF. The whole variable domain, filled in from reference TRBV7-2 and TRBJ2-3, reads GAGVSQSPSNKVTEKGKDVELRCDPISGHTALYWYRQSLGQGLEFLIYFQGNSAPDKSGLPSDRFSAERTGGSVSTLTIQRTQQEDSAVYLCASSSPVGGGASTDTQYFGPGTRLTVL.

This clonotype has a count of ten or more. The chain carries TRBV2 and TRBJ1-1; D gene unclear. The CDR3 has 15 amino acids. V was clipped by 1 base and J by 4 bases, with 13 bases between them. The germline CDR1 and CDR2 sequences are SNHLY and FYNNEI. For the CDR3, the DNA is TGTGCCAGCAGTGAAGTTACCGGGTCAAGCACTGAAGCTTTCTTT. This sequence encodes CASSEVTGSSTEAFF. Filled out from reference TRBV2 and TRBJ1-1, the complete variable domain reads EPEVTQTPSHQVTQMGQEVILRCVPISNHLYFYWYRQILGQKVEFLVSFYNNEISEKSEIFDDQFSVERPDGSNFTLKIRSTKLEDSAMYFCASSEVTGSSTEAFFGQGTRLTVV.

This clonotype was recorded at least ten times. The chain recombines TRBV3-1 with TRBJ1-4; 7 positions match TRBD1. Trimming cost V 2 bases and J 5 bases; bases outside gene matches: 5. The CDR3 runs to 15 residues. The V gene's germline CDR1 is LGHDT and CDR2 YNNKEL (reference sequence). The CDR3 loop reads CASSQTWDSNEKLFF. The DNA of the CDR3 is TGTGCCAGCAGCCAAACCTGGGACAGCAATGAAAAACTGTTTTTT.

This clonotype was detected many times. The rearrangement links TRBV5-6 to TRBJ2-5; D gene ambiguous. V gave up 5 bases and J gave up 5 bases, with 13 bases separating them. The CDR3 sequence is 13 residues long. Germline lookup yields CDR1 SGHDT and CDR2 YYEEEE. This chain's CDR3 is CASRLGSEETQYF. DNA for the CDR3: TGTGCCAGCAGGCTTGGTTCCGAGGAGACCCAGTACTTC.

This clonotype appeared many times. V and J are TRBV28 and TRBJ1-2; tentatively, D is TRBD1 (6 bases). The V and J ends lost 3 bases and 6 bases respectively, with 20 bases between them. CDR1 is MDHEN, CDR2 SYDVKM, per germline. The CDR3 length is 16 residues. CDR3 nucleotides: TGTGCCAGCAGTTTCCCTGCTAGTTGGGACATCGATGGCTACACCTTC. This codes for CASSFPASWDIDGYTF.

The chain combines TRBV20-1 with TRBJ1-1, with 11 bases identical to TRBD1. The V segment lost 3 bases and the J segment 1 base; nucleotides outside the gene matches: 7. Germline V lookup: CDR1 DFQATT, CDR2 SNEGSKA (reference sequence). This CDR3 has 16 amino acids. The CDR3 DNA sequence: TGCAGTGCTAGGCCCCGGGACAGGGGGTCGAACACTGAAGCTTTCTTT. It encodes CSARPRDRGSNTEAFF.

At least ten counts were recorded for this clonotype. V is TRBV11-2 and J is TRBJ2-7, with 7 positions matching TRBD1. The CDR3 contains 12 residues. The germline V gene has CDR1 SGHAT and CDR2 FQNNGV. With V trimmed by 5 bases and J by 9 bases, 7 bases remained unmatched. CDR3 DNA sequence: TGTGCCAGCAGCCCCGGACAGGACATGCAGTACTTC. It encodes CASSPGQDMQYF.

This clonotype showed up many times. This chain links TRBV29-1 with TRBJ2-7; no clear D gene. The CDR3 consists of 13 residues. Germline-derived CDR1 and CDR2 are SQVTM and ANQGSEA. V lost 5 bases and J lost 0, with 11 bases in between. The chain's CDR3 is CSVQSPSSYEQYF. The CDR3 coding sequence is TGCAGCGTTCAATCACCTAGCTCCTACGAGCAGTACTTC.

The CDR3 loop reads CSASPGTSGIETQYF. The CDR3 DNA reads TGCAGTGCTAGTCCCGGGACTAGCGGGATCGAGACCCAGTACTTC. This chain connects TRBV20-1 to TRBJ2-5, with 13 bases fitting TRBD2. The CDR3 spans 15 residues. Germline CDR1 DFQATT, CDR2 SNEGSKA (reference sequence). With 3 bases clipped from V and 5 bases from J, the junction kept 6 bases outside the gene matches.

At least ten counts were recorded for this clonotype. This sequence joins TRBV12-3 or TRBV12-4 and TRBJ1-2, with TRBD1 matching over 11 bases. The J segment lost 8 bases and the V segment lost 5 bases, leaving 10 bases of the junction unmatched. This CDR3 spans 15 amino acids. The CDR3 DNA follows: TGTGCCAGCAGTAGACCCGGACAGGGGGCGCGGGGCTACACCTTC. It specifies CASSRPGQGARGYTF.

This clonotype was found many times. The chain links TRBV12-5 to TRBJ1-1; D is ambiguous. The germline V gene encodes CDR1 LGHNT and CDR2 FRNRAP. Trimming shortened V by 1 base and J by 1 base, and 7 bases separated the two germline ends. This CDR3 comprises 14 residues. The CDR3 loop reads CASGLGRTNTEAFF. The CDR3 DNA reads as TGTGCTAGTGGTTTGGGCAGAACGAACACTGAAGCTTTCTTT.

Only a few counts were recorded for this clonotype. A much larger clone lies a single base off, so this may be a read error. As the CDR3 is not closed by the conserved phenylalanine or tryptophan, this likely results from a read error. CDR3 in amino acids: CASSQDNREAFS. The CDR3 coding sequence is TGTGCCAGCAGCCAAGATAACAGGGAAGCTTTCTCT. The chain uses TRBV3-1 and TRBJ1-1; D is possibly TRBD1 (5 bases). Germline CDR1 reads LGHDT; CDR2 reads YNNKEL (reference sequence). The CDR3 runs to 12 residues. With 0 bases removed from V and 8 bases from J, the gap between germline ends came to 7 bases.

This clonotype has a count of ten or more. This chain links TRBV20-1 with TRBJ1-5, with a possible D match to TRBD1 (5 bases). Germline V gives CDR1 DFQATT, CDR2 SNEGSKA (reference sequence). CDR3 length: 13 residues. Between the trimmed V and J ends, which lost 3 bases and 6 bases, there was a span of 12 bases. The CDR3 region has the DNA TGCAGTGCTAGTGTCAGGGTGGGTCAGCCCCAGCATTTT. Translation gives CSASVRVGQPQHF.

This clonotype has at least ten counts. This chain joins TRBV12-3 or TRBV12-4 and TRBJ2-7; D uncertain. The CDR3 runs to 12 residues. Trimming stripped 1 base from V and 7 bases from J, with 8 bases between. In nucleotides, the CDR3 is TGTGCCAGCAGTTTAGGGCCCGAGGAGCAGTACTTC. Translating gives CASSLGPEEQYF.

This clonotype was counted a few times. V gene TRBV5-6 combines with J gene TRBJ1-1; TRBD1 matches at 10 bases. The CDR3 contains 13 residues. After removal of 0 bases from V and 10 bases from J, the junction contained 3 bases not matched to a gene. CDR1 and CDR2 from the germline V gene are SGHDT and YYEEEE. CDR3 nucleotides: TGTGCCAGCAGCTTGGGACAGGGGGCAGCAGCTTTCTTT. Amino acids: CASSLGQGAAAFF.

This clonotype was seen repeatedly, ten times or more. The genes are TRBV20-1 and TRBJ2-1; D assignment may be TRBD1 or TRBD2 (5 bases each). Trimming took 3 bases from V and 2 from J, leaving 29 bases between them. CDR1 is DFQATT, CDR2 SNEGSKA, per germline (reference sequence). The CDR3 covers 20 residues. Here the CDR3 DNA reads TGCAGTGCTAGCTCTGGGCCTGGGGGTAGCGACACGTGGCCCTACAATGAGCAGTTCTTC. As protein: CSASSGPGGSDTWPYNEQFF.

This clonotype was seen many times. CDR3 in amino acids: CAWSPLQGEKLFF. The CDR3 nucleotides are TGTGCCTGGAGTCCCCTCCAAGGGGAAAAACTGTTTTTT. The chain employs TRBV30 and TRBJ1-4, with D uncertain. CDR1 and CDR2 from the germline V gene are GTSNPN and SVGIG (reference sequence). V was shortened by 2 bases and J by 8 bases, with 12 bases between the two germline ends. The CDR3 runs 13 residues. Complete variable domain (other parts from reference TRBV30 and TRBJ1-4): SQTIHQWPATLVQPVGSPLSLECTVEGTSNPNLYWYRQAAGRGLQLLFYSVGIGQISSEVPQNLSASRPQDRQFILSSKKLLLSDSGFYLCAWSPLQGEKLFFGSGTQLSVL.

There are many counts of this clonotype. The chain combines TRBV20-1 with TRBJ1-5; D might be TRBD1 (5 bases). Germline CDR1 is DFQATT and CDR2 is SNEGSKA (reference sequence). Deletions cut 3 bases from V and 0 bases from J, with 18 bases between. This CDR3 is 17 amino acids long. The CDR3 coding sequence is TGCAGTGCTAGGTCCGCCAGGGAGGGTCATAGCAATCAGCCCCAGCATTTT. Protein: CSARSAREGHSNQPQHF.

This chain links TRBV28 with TRBJ1-5, with D maybe TRBD1 (5 bases). The length of the CDR3 is 13 residues. V lost 10 bases and J 0 bases, leaving 10 bases between the germline ends. The V gene's germline CDR1 is MDHEN and CDR2 SYDVKM. In DNA, the CDR3 is TGTGCCATGGGGCCGGCTAGCAATCAGCCCCAGCATTTT. Translation: CAMGPASNQPQHF.

Note on this clonotype: A much larger clone is a single base away; this may be a read error. The chain recombines TRBV6-1 with TRBJ1-2; tentatively, D is TRBD1 (6 bases). V dropped 5 bases and J dropped 7 bases, with 17 bases sitting between them. The CDR3 extends over 14 amino acids. Germline-derived CDR1 and CDR2 are MNHNS and SASEGT. The CDR3, as DNA: TGTGCCAGCAGTCAACAAGGGGGACGCTGTGGCTACACCTTC. Encoded protein: CASSQQGGRCGYTF.

The rearrangement uses TRBV4-3 and TRBJ2-7; tentative D call: TRBD1 (6 bases). Germline CDR1 reads LGHNA; CDR2 reads YSLEER. V lost 4 bases, J lost 0 bases, and 13 bases lay in between. The CDR3 sequence is 15 residues long. The CDR3 protein is CASSPGRDNSYEQYF. As DNA, the CDR3 is TGCGCCAGCAGCCCAGGCCGGGACAACTCCTACGAGCAGTACTTC.

This clonotype came up many times. The chain is built from TRBV3-1 and TRBJ1-1, with D perhaps matching TRBD1 (5 bases). Germline lookup yields CDR1 LGHDT and CDR2 YNNKEL (reference sequence). The length of the CDR3 is 15 residues. V lost 0 bases, J lost 2 bases, and 10 bases lay in between. In DNA, the CDR3 is TGTGCCAGCAGCCAAGAAGGGGTTACAAACACTGAAGCTTTCTTT. Translating it yields CASSQEGVTNTEAFF.

J is TRBJ2-5 and V is TRBV11-3; TRBD1 agrees at 11 bases. The CDR3 sequence is 16 residues long. V lost 6 bases and J lost 5; bases outside the gene matches: 11. The V gene's germline CDR1 is SGHNT and CDR2 YENEEA. The CDR3 sequence is CASSPSGQGAGETQYF. CDR3 sequence (DNA): TGTGCCAGCAGTCCTTCTGGACAGGGGGCGGGGGAGACCCAGTACTTC.